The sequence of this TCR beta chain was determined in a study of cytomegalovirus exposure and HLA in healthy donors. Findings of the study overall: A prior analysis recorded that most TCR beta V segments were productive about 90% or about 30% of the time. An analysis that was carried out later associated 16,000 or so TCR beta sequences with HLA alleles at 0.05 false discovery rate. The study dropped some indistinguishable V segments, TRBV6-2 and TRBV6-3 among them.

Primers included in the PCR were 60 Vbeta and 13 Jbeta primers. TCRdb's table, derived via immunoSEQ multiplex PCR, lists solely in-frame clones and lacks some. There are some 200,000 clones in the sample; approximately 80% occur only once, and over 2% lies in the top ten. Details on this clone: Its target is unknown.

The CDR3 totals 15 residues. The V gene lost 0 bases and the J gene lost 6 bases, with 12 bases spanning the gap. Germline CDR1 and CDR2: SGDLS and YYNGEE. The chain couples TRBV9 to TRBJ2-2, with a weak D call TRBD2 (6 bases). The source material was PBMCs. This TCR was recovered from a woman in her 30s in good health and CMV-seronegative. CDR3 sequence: CASSVGGLLSGELFF. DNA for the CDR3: TGTGCCAGCAGCGTAGGGGGACTCTTATCCGGGGAGCTGTTTTTT.